This T cell receptor beta chain appears in the sequencing data of a study of beta chain features in type 1 diabetes. Study-wide points: It was not settled here whether HLA type affects TCRB rearrangement.

The germline V gene has CDR1 LGHNT and CDR2 FRNRAP. V lost 2 bases to trimming and J lost 2 bases; unmatched junction nucleotides: 2. The CDR3 loop spans 14 amino acids. Since all of the isolated RNA was reverse transcribed, expressed TCRB transcripts were what got sequenced. Read counts averaged roughly 3.7 million for samples of naive, central memory and regulatory T cells. TCRdb's copy holds only in-frame clones and misses some; the assay was immunoSEQ multiplex PCR. The table lists 430,000 or so clones, over 9.5% of them singletons. This clone occurred a few times. Its antigen is not identified. The chain employs TRBV12-5 and TRBJ2-5; 7 positions match TRBD2. The source material was naive CD4+ T cells from blood. The receptor was isolated from a woman younger than 35 in good health. CDR3 residues: CASGLMGGQETQYF. As DNA, the CDR3 is TGTGCTAGTGGTTTGATGGGAGGGCAAGAGACCCAGTACTTC.